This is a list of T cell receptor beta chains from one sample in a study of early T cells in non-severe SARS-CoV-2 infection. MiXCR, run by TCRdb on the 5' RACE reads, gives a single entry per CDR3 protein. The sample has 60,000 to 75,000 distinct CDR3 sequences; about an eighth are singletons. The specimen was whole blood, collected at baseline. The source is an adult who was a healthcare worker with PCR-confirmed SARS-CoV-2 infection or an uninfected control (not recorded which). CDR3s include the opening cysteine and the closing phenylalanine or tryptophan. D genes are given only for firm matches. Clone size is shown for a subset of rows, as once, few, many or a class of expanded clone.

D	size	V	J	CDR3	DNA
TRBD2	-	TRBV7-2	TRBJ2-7	CASSLALAGGPKQYF	TGTGCCAGCAGCTTAGCCCTAGCGGGAGGGCCTAAGCAGTACTTC
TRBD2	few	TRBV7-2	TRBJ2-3	CASRPTSGSLHTQYF	TGTGCCAGCAGACCAACTAGCGGGAGTTTGCATACGCAGTATTTT
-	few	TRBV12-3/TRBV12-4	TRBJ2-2	CASTRTRDGELFF	TGTGCCAGCACCCGGACCCGTGACGGGGAGCTGTTTTTT
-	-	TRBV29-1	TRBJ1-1	CSAGLGNTEAFF	TGCAGCGCAGGACTGGGGAACACTGAAGCTTTCTTT
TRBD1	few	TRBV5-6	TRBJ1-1	CASCKMPGGAVWATEAFF	TGTGCCAGCTGCAAAATGCCAGGGGGCGCGGTATGGGCCACTGAAGCTTTCTTT
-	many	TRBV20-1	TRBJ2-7	CSAPTGTEYYEQYF	TGCAGTGCTCCCACAGGTACCGAGTACTACGAGCAGTACTTC
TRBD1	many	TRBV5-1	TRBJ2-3	CASSSGDRDSTDTQYF	TGCGCCAGCAGTTCTGGGGACAGAGACAGCACAGATACGCAGTATTTT
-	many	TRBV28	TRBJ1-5	CASSPWGDQPQHF	TGTGCCAGCAGTCCCTGGGGGGATCAGCCCCAGCATTTT
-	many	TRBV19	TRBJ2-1	CASSTRDTDDEQFF	TGTGCCAGTAGTACCCGGGACACCGACGATGAGCAGTTCTTC
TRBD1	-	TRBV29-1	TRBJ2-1	CSVMTGHEQFF	TGCAGCGTTATGACAGGGCATGAGCAGTTCTTC
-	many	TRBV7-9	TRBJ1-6	CASSLGDNSPLHF	TGTGCCAGCAGCTTAGGGGATAATTCACCCCTCCACTTT
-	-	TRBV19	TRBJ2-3	CASSSRSPDTQYF	TGTGCCAGTAGTTCCAGAAGCCCGGATACGCAGTATTTT
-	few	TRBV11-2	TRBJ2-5	CASSLAGVQETQYF	TGTGCCAGCAGCTTAGCGGGGGTCCAAGAGACCCAGTACTTC
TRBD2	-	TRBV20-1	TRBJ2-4	CSARDLASGDEWAKNIQYF	TGCAGTGCTAGAGATCTGGCTAGCGGAGACGAGTGGGCCAAAAACATTCAGTACTTC
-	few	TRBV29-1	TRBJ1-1	CSVANRKNTEAFF	TGCAGCGTTGCCAACAGGAAAAACACTGAAGCTTTCTTT
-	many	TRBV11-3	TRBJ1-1	CASSLLTGGTEAFF	TGTGCCAGCTCCTTACTAACAGGTGGCACTGAAGCTTTCTTT